One T cell receptor (beta chain) is described in this entry. These data belong to a study of blood T cell repertoires in COVID-19. Whole-study context: The study drew acute and convalescent COVID-19 samples from the United States, Italy and Spain. PBMCs, B-cell-depleted T cells, or T cells provided the cDNA or gDNA that made up the material.

This CDR3 spans 17 amino acids. In the original analysis: Nucleated cell counts were estimated from reference gene primer amplification. The table came from immunoSEQ multiplex PCR; TCRdb's copy has only in-frame clones and leaves some out. The V and J calls and clone size are taken from that table; D and trimming were inferred from the DNA. The sample records under 250,000 clones, more than 75% being singletons. Those enrolled in Seattle joined during active infection and were followed longitudinally afterward. The source material was peripheral blood. This receptor was obtained from a woman older than 75 with COVID-19, enrolled during active disease. The chain is built from TRBV12-2 and TRBJ2-3; the table's D call, TRBD2, has no DNA check behind it. TRBV12-2 is reported as a pseudogene. In DNA form, the CDR3 reads TGTGCAAGTCGCTCCCTAGCGGGCCCGAGTAGCACAGATACGCAGTATTTT. As protein: CASRSLAGPSSTDTQYF.